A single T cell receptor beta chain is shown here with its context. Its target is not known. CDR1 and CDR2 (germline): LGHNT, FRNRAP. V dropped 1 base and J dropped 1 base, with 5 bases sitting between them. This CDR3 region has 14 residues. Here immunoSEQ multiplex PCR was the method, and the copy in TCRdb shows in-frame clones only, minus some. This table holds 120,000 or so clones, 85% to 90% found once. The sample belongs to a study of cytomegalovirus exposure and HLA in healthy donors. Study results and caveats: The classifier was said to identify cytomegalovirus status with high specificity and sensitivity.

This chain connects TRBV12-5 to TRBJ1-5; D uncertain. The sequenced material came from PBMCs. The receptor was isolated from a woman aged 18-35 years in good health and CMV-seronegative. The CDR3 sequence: CASGLAGSNQPQHF. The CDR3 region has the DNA TGTGCTAGTGGTTTGGCGGGGAGCAATCAGCCCCAGCATTTT.